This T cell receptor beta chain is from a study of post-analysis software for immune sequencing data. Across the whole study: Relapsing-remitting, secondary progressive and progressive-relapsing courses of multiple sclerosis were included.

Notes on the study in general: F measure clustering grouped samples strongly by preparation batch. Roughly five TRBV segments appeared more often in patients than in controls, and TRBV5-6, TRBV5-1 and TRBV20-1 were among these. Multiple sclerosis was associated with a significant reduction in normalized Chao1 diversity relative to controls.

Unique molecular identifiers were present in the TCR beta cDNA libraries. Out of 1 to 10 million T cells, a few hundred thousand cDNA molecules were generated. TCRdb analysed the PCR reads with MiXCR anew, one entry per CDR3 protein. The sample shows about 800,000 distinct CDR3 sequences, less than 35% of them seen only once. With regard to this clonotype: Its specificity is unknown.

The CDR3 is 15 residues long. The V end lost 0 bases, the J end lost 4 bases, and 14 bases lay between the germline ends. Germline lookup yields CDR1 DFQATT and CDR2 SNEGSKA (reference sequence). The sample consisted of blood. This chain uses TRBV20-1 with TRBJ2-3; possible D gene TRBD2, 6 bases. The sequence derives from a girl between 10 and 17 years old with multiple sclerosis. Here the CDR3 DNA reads TGCAGTGCTAGAGATCGTCTAGCGACCCCAGATACGCAGTATTTT. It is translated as CSARDRLATPDTQYF.